The next 28 T cell receptor beta chains were all read from a single sample in a study of T cells expressing NK-cell markers. Using the 5' RACE reads, TCRdb records one entry per CDR3 protein without DNA. The sample has about 380,000 distinct CDR3 sequences. Input material: blood T cells: a sorted CD56 or NKG2C T cell subset, CD4+ or CD8+ T cells, or bulk PBMC T cells (not recorded which). Receptors originate from a man aged 18-75 years in good health.

The chain employs TRBV25-1 and TRBJ2-6; TCRdb designates TRBD1, a call that cannot be tested without DNA. Per the germline V gene, CDR1 is MGHDK and CDR2 is SYGVNS. CDR3 length: 18 amino acids. The CDR3: CASRDSGTGLSGANVLTF.

V usage is TRBV6-5 and J usage is TRBJ2-2. This CDR3 region has 14 residues. Germline V lookup: CDR1 MNHEY, CDR2 SVGAGI. The CDR3 region is CASSHRISTGELFF.

This chain links TRBV6-2 or TRBV6-3 with TRBJ1-6; TCRdb proposes TRBD1, but this gene call is untestable without DNA. The CDR3 sequence is 16 residues long. In germline, CDR1 is MNHEY, CDR2 SVGEGT. CDR3 amino acids: CASSPKRTGGVSPLHF.

The rearrangement joins TRBV27 to TRBJ1-5; TCRdb selects TRBD1, and the lack of DNA leaves this call unchecked. Germline CDR1 MNHEY, CDR2 SMNVEV (reference sequence). The CDR3 extends over 14 amino acids. CDR3 in amino acids: CASSPDSFNQPQHF.

V and J are TRBV28 and TRBJ1-2; the D call from TCRdb, TRBD1, cannot be confirmed without DNA. Germline CDR1 is MDHEN and CDR2 is SYDVKM. The CDR3 has 14 residues. The CDR3 loop reads CASSTGQGFSGYTF.

The rearrangement joins TRBV6-2 or TRBV6-3 to TRBJ2-4. The germline V gene encodes CDR1 MNHEY and CDR2 SVGEGT. The CDR3 runs 15 residues. CDR3 amino acids: CASSYSGVAKNIQYF.

The V gene is TRBV28, the J gene TRBJ2-5; checking the TCRdb D call of TRBD1 is not possible without DNA. The CDR3 runs to 15 residues. Germline CDR1 is MDHEN and CDR2 is SYDVKM. The CDR3 loop is CASSLGAAGKETQYF.

The chain carries TRBV6-8 and TRBJ1-2; lacking DNA, the TRBD1 call made by TCRdb goes unchecked. CDR3 size: 19 residues. The germline V gene has CDR1 MNHGY and CDR2 SAAAGT. The CDR3 sequence is CASRASYRDSDYLDYGYTF.

The chain employs TRBV7-8 and TRBJ2-4; TCRdb returns TRBD2, unconfirmable since there is no DNA. The CDR3 is made up of 14 amino acids. Germline V gene lookup returns CDR1 SGHVS and CDR2 FQNEAQ. The CDR3 sequence is CASSPREALNIQYF.

The CDR3 loop is CASSTTRVFNGQFF. This chain links TRBV5-5 with TRBJ2-1. The CDR3 is 14 amino acids. CDR1 is SGHKS, CDR2 YYEKEE, per germline (reference sequence).

The CDR3 loop is CASSRAGLRAYEQYF. The V call is TRBV12-3 or TRBV12-4, the J call TRBJ2-7; TCRdb lists TRBD1, though no DNA is available to test this call. This CDR3 has 15 residues.

This chain links TRBV6-1 with TRBJ2-5; the D call from TCRdb, TRBD1, cannot be confirmed without DNA. Germline V gene lookup returns CDR1 MNHNS and CDR2 SASEGT. The CDR3 loop spans 16 amino acids. CDR3 amino acids: CASSARTGGGGVTQYF.

The CDR3 spells CASGLRSGANVLTF. The rearrangement links TRBV27 to TRBJ2-6; the TCRdb D gene call, TRBD2, has no DNA to confirm it. The length of the CDR3 is 14 residues. The germline gives CDR1 MNHEY, CDR2 SMNVEV (reference sequence).

The chain joins TRBV9 to TRBJ2-1. The length of the CDR3 is 13 residues. Germline V lookup: CDR1 SGDLS, CDR2 YYNGEE. CDR3 region: CASSVGVRNEQFF.

The chain couples TRBV3-1 to TRBJ2-7; TCRdb names TRBD1, which stays unverified in the absence of DNA. This CDR3 is built from 17 residues. Per germline, CDR1 LGHDT and CDR2 YNNKEL (reference sequence). The CDR3 is CASSRLPQQGEEYEQYF.

The V call is TRBV3-1, the J call TRBJ2-5; the D call of TRBD2 rests on TCRdb alone, since no DNA is present to check it. This CDR3 contains 15 residues. The V gene's germline CDR1 is LGHDT and CDR2 YNNKEL (reference sequence). This chain's CDR3 is CASATALAAQETQYF.

V is TRBV20-1 and J is TRBJ2-7. The germline CDR1 and CDR2 sequences are DFQATT and SNEGSKA (reference sequence). The CDR3 extends over 14 amino acids. The CDR3 sequence: CSARDREARYEQYF.

The genes are TRBV7-3 and TRBJ2-7; TCRdb returns TRBD2, unconfirmable since there is no DNA. There are 17 residues in the CDR3. Germline CDR1 reads SGHTA; CDR2 reads FQGTGA. The CDR3 sequence is CASGLHRRVWGIYEQYF.

The rearrangement joins TRBV3-1 to TRBJ2-5. CDR3 length: 13 amino acids. CDR1 is LGHDT, CDR2 YNNKEL, per germline (reference sequence). The CDR3 sequence is CASSQRTTETQYF.

The gene calls are TRBV20-1 and TRBJ1-1; TCRdb gives TRBD1 as the D gene, but with no DNA this cannot be confirmed. This CDR3 spans 15 amino acids. Looked up from germline, CDR1 is DFQATT and CDR2 is SNEGSKA (reference sequence). The CDR3 sequence: CSARYDRGLNTEAFF.

The chain uses TRBV6-1 and TRBJ1-2; TCRdb's D gene call, TRBD1, goes unchecked for lack of DNA. There are 15 residues in the CDR3. The germline gives CDR1 MNHNS, CDR2 SASEGT. CDR3 in amino acids: CASSRGTGAPYGYTF.

The chain uses TRBV20-1 and TRBJ1-2; as DNA is missing, the TRBD1 call by TCRdb cannot be tested. The CDR3 length is 17 residues. Germline V gives CDR1 DFQATT, CDR2 SNEGSKA (reference sequence). CDR3 loop: CSASGAGTRGRGYGYTF.

The chain uses TRBV6-5 and TRBJ1-1; without DNA, the TCRdb call of TRBD1 cannot be checked. Germline CDR1 reads MNHEY; CDR2 reads SVGAGI. CDR3 length: 14 amino acids. The CDR3 sequence is CASSSGQGAQGAFF.

The chain joins TRBV7-2 to TRBJ2-1; TCRdb reports TRBD2, a call that lacks DNA to check it against. CDR3 length equals 16 residues. Looked up from germline, CDR1 is SGHTA and CDR2 is FQGNSA. CDR3 sequence: CASSSGLAGALDEQFF.

CDR3 residues: CSATSRQGFHEQYF. The gene calls are TRBV20-1 and TRBJ2-7; TCRdb designates TRBD1, a call that cannot be tested without DNA. Per germline, CDR1 DFQATT and CDR2 SNEGSKA (reference sequence). The CDR3 is 14 amino acids.

This rearrangement joins TRBV11-2 to TRBJ2-3; lacking DNA, the TRBD2 call made by TCRdb goes unchecked. CDR3 size: 16 residues. Germline CDR1 SGHAT, CDR2 FQNNGV. The CDR3 protein is CASSRAAGGTTDTQYF.

The chain recombines TRBV21-1 with TRBJ1-1; the TRBD1 assignment by TCRdb is unverifiable without DNA. TRBV21-1 counts as a pseudogene. The CDR3 consists of 13 residues. The CDR3 here is CASIPGRSTEAFF.

CDR3 amino acids: CASRPTLAGNIQYF. The chain has TRBV12-3 or TRBV12-4 and TRBJ2-4. The CDR3 sequence is 14 residues long.